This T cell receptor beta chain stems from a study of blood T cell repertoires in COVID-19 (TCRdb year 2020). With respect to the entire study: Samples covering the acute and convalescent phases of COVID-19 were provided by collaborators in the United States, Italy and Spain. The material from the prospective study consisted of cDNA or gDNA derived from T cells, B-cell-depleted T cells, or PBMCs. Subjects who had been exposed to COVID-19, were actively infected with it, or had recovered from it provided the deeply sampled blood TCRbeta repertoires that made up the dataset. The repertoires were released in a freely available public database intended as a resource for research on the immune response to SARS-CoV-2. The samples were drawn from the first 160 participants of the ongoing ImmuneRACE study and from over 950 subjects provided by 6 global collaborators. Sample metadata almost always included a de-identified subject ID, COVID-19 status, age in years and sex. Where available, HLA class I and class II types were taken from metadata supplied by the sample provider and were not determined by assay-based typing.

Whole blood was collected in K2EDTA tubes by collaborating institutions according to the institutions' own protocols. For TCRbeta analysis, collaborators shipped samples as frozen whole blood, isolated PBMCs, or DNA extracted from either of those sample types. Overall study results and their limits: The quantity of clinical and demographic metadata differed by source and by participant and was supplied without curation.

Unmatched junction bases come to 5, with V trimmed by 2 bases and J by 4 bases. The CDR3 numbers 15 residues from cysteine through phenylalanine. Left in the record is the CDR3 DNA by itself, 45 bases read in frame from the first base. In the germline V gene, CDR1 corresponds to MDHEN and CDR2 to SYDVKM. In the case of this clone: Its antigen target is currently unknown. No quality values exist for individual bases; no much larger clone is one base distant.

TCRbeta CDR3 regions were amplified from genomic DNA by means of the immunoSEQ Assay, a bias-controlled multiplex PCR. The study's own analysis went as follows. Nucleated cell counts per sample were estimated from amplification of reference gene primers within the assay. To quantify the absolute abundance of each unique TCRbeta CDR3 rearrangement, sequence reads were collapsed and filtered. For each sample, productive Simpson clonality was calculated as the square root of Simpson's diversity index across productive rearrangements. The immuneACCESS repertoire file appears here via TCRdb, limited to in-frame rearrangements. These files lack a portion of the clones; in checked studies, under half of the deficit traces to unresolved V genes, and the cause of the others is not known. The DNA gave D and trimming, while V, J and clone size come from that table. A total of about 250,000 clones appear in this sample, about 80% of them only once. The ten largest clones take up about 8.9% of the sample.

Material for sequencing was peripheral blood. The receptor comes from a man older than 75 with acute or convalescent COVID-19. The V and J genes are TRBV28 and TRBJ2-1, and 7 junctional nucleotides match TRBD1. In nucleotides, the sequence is TGTGCCAGCAGTTTAATCGGGACAGCTTACAATGAGCAGTTCTTC. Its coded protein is CASSLIGTAYNEQFF.